The following is a T cell receptor beta chain sequence with its context. The data were produced by immunoSEQ multiplex PCR, yet TCRdb's version contains in-frame clones alone and is incomplete. The table lists under 200,000 clones, about 88% of them singletons. The sample belongs to a study of blood T cell repertoires in COVID-19. Study background: Researchers got acute and convalescent COVID-19 samples from the United States, Italy and Spain.

CDR1 and CDR2 from the germline V gene are SGHNT and YYREEE (reference sequence). V trimming: 4 bases; J trimming: 1 base; junction bases outside the gene matches: 3. CDR3 size: 14 residues. Sequenced input: peripheral blood. The J gene is TRBJ1-1, the V gene TRBV5-4; the match to TRBD1 covers 8 bases. The sequence was obtained from a man younger than 35 with acute or convalescent COVID-19. CDR3 bases: TGTGCCAGCAGCAAGGGGACAGGGAACACTGAAGCTTTCTTT. This gives the protein CASSKGTGNTEAFF.